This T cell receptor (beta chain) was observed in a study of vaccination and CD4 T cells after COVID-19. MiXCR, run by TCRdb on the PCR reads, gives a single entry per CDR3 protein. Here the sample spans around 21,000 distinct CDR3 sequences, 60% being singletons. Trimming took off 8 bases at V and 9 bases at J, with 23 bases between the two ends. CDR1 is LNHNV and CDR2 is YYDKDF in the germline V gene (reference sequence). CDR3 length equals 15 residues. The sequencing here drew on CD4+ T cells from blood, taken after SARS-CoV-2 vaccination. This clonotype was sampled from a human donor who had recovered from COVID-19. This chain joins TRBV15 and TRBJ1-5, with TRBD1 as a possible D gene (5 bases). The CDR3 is CATAKTGTGIRPQHF. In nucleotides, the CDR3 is TGTGCCACCGCAAAGACCGGGACGGGAATCAGGCCCCAGCATTTT.